A selection of T cell receptor beta chains follows, all from one sample in a study of T-cell reconstitution after alpha-beta-depleted transplantation in children. TCRdb processed the PCR reads anew with MiXCR; each CDR3 protein has one entry. The sample consists of 400,000 to 500,000 distinct CDR3 sequences, approximately 10% of them appearing once. The material sequenced was PBMCs from the stem cell graft donor, taken from the stem cell graft. All receptors come from a human donor who donated a stem cell graft to a child with acute myeloid leukemia. The CDR3 runs from the conserved cysteine through the conserved F or W. D genes are given only for firm matches. Only part of the rows carry a size: once, few, many, or a class if the clone is expanded.

TRBV3-1	few	TRBD2	TRBJ2-2	TGTGCCAGCAGCCAAGGGCCTAGCGGGGACACCGGGGAGCTGTTTTTT	CASSQGPSGDTGELFF
TRBV5-1	NA	TRBD1	TRBJ2-7	TGCGCCAGCAGCTTGCAGGGGGCGCTGGAGCAGTACTTC	CASSLQGALEQYF
TRBV4-3	few	NA	TRBJ2-2	TGCGCCAGCAGCCAAGTGTGGGAGAGCACCGGGGAGCTGTTTTTT	CASSQVWESTGELFF
TRBV2	few	NA	TRBJ1-1	TGTGCCAGCAGTCTACAGGGTCTCAGGGACACTGAAGCTTTCTTT	CASSLQGLRDTEAFF
TRBV15	many	NA	TRBJ1-5	TGTGCCACCAGCACCCATCGTGAGCCCCAGCATTTT	CATSTHREPQHF
TRBV3-1	NA	NA	TRBJ2-1	TGTGCCAGCAGCCTCCCTTCCGGTCGCTCCTACAATGAGCAGTTCTTC	CASSLPSGRSYNEQFF
TRBV5-1	many	NA	TRBJ2-3	TGCGCCAGCAGCCGGGAGACCCGCACAGATACGCAGTATTTT	CASSRETRTDTQYF
TRBV20-1	many	NA	TRBJ2-7	TGCAGTGCAAACCTTCCGCCTAGTCCCTACGAGCAGTACTTC	CSANLPPSPYEQYF
TRBV4-3	few	NA	TRBJ2-4	TGCGCCAGCAGCCAAGTGTCCGGCGGGGAAAACATTCAGTACTTC	CASSQVSGGENIQYF
TRBV11-2	few	NA	TRBJ2-3	TGTGCCAGCAGCTTAGTTCGCGGAGGCAGGCAGACAGATACGCAGTATTTT	CASSLVRGGRQTDTQYF
TRBV4-2	NA	NA	TRBJ2-4	TGTGCCAGCAGCCAAGAAGGGCCATTAGCCAAAAACATTCAGTACTTC	CASSQEGPLAKNIQYF
TRBV6-2/TRBV6-3	NA	NA	TRBJ1-1	TGTGCCAGCAGTTATGGGGGAGGGAACACTGAAGCTTTCTTT	CASSYGGGNTEAFF
TRBV6-5	few	NA	TRBJ1-1	TGTGCCAGCAGTTACTCGTATGAGGGATCCACTGAAGCTTTCTTT	CASSYSYEGSTEAFF
TRBV20-1	few	NA	TRBJ1-4	TGCAGTGCTCAAGGGTCGGTAAAACTGTTTTTT	CSAQGSVKLFF
TRBV10-1	many	NA	TRBJ1-5	TGCGCCAGCAGTGAGTCATTGGGTCAGCCCCAGCATTTT	CASSESLGQPQHF
TRBV4-2	NA	NA	TRBJ1-1	TGTGCCAGCAGCCAAGAGGGATGGACGAACACTGAAGCTTTCTTT	CASSQEGWTNTEAFF
TRBV4-2	many	NA	TRBJ2-2	TGTGCCAGCAGCCAAGTGGGGATAAACGGGGAGCTGTTTTTT	CASSQVGINGELFF
TRBV6-5	NA	NA	TRBJ2-1	TGTGCCAGCAGTTACAAGGGGGATTCCTACAATGAGCAGTTCTTC	CASSYKGDSYNEQFF
TRBV6-2/TRBV6-3	many	NA	TRBJ2-1	TGTGCCAGCAGTTCCCCTGCGGTATATGAGCAGTTCTTC	CASSSPAVYEQFF
TRBV29-1	NA	TRBD1	TRBJ1-5	TGCAGCGTTAGCGGACAGGGCTTCAATCAGCCCCAGCATTTT	CSVSGQGFNQPQHF
TRBV14	NA	TRBD2	TRBJ2-5	TGTGCCAGCAGCCATTGGACTAGCGGGAGTCGGGAGACCCAGTACTTC	CASSHWTSGSRETQYF
TRBV7-9	few	NA	TRBJ1-2	TGTGCCAGCAGCTTTGAGGCTAACTATGGCTACACCTTC	CASSFEANYGYTF
TRBV7-3	few	NA	TRBJ1-2	TGTGCCAGCAGCCCTACTGGCGGGGCTTCAGCTAACTATGGCTACACCTTC	CASSPTGGASANYGYTF
TRBV7-9	few	NA	TRBJ2-5	TGTGCCAGCAGCTTCGTGAGGGACGCATTCCAAGAGACCCAGTACTTC	CASSFVRDAFQETQYF
TRBV7-8	NA	NA	TRBJ2-4	TGTGCCAGCAGCTTTATAGCCAACTTAGGGATTCCCAAAAACATTCAGTACTTC	CASSFIANLGIPKNIQYF